This TCR beta chain was sequenced in a study of cytomegalovirus exposure and HLA in healthy donors. The overall study: The same platform as the approximately 670 first-cohort repertoires was used for the 120 validation repertoires, a later analysis reported.

Assay used: immunoSEQ multiplex PCR; TCRdb lists only in-frame clones, some missing. The top ten hold over 6% of the sample, which has some 130,000 clones, 88% seen once. The study's findings and limits: Later, an analysis found that TCR clusters from the first cohort tended to co-occur in the roughly 120 validation repertoires. Rare sequences made up most TCRs, while some public TCRs were found in many donors. The classifier reportedly diagnosed cytomegalovirus status with high specificity and sensitivity.

Between the trimmed V and J ends, which lost 0 bases and 5 bases, there was a span of 17 bases. The CDR3 is 16 amino acids. Germline loops: CDR1 SGDLS, CDR2 YYNGEE. As regards this clone: Its target is unknown.

The V gene is TRBV9, the J gene TRBJ1-1; tentative D call: TRBD1 (5 bases). The source material was PBMCs. This clonotype was sampled from a woman under 30 in good health and CMV-seropositive. Here the CDR3 reads CASSVDPAGPLTEAFF. The CDR3 bases are TGTGCCAGCAGCGTAGACCCGGCAGGGCCTTTGACTGAAGCTTTCTTT.